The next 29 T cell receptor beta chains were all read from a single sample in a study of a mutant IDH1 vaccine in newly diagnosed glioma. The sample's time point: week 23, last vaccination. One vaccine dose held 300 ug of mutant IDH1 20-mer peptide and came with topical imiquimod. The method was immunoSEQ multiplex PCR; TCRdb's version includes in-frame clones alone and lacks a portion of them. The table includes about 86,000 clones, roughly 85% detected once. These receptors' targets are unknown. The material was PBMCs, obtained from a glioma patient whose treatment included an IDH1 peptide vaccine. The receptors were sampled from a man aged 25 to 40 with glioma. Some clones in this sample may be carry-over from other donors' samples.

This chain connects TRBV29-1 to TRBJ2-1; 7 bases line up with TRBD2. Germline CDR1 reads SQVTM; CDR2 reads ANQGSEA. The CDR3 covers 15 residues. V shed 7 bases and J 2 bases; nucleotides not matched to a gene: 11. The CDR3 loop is CSGAGGRETYNEQFF. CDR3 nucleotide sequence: TGCAGCGGGGCCGGAGGGAGGGAGACCTACAATGAGCAGTTCTTC.

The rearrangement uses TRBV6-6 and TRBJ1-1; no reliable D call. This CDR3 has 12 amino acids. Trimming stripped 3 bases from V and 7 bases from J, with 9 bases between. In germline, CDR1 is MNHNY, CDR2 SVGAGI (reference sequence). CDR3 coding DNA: TGTGCCAGCAGTTATGAAACCTTTGAAGCTTTCTTT. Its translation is CASSYETFEAFF.

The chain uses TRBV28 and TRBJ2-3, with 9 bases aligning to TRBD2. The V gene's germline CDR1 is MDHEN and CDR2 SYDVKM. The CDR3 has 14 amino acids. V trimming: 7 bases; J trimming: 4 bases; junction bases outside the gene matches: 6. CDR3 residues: CASKGGGAADTQYF. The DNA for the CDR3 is TGTGCCAGCAAGGGCGGGGGGGCCGCAGATACGCAGTATTTT.

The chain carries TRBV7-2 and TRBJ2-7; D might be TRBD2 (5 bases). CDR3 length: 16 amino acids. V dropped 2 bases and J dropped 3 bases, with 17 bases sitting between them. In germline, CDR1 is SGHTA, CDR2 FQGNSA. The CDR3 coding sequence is TGTGCCAGCAGCTTACGGGGAGATAGGAACTACTACGAGCAGTACTTC. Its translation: CASSLRGDRNYYEQYF.

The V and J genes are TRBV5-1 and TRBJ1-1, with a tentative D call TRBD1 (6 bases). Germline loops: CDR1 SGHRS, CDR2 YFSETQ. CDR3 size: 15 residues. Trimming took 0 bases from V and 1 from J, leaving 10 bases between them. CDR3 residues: CASSLAGRGNTEAFF. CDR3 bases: TGCGCCAGCAGCTTGGCCGGCAGGGGGAACACTGAAGCTTTCTTT.

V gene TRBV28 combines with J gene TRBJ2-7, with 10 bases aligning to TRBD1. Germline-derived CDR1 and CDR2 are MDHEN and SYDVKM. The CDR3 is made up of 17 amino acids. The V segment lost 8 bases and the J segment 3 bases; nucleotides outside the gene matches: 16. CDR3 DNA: TGTGCCAGCTATAAACCCCAGACAGGGGGCGCAAACTACGAGCAGTACTTC. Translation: CASYKPQTGGANYEQYF.

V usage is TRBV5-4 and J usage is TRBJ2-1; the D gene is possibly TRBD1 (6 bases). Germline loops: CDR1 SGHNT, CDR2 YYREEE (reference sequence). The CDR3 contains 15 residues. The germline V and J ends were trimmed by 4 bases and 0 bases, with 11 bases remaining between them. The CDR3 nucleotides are TGTGCCAGCAGCCCTAGGGGGATCTCCTACAATGAGCAGTTCTTC. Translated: CASSPRGISYNEQFF.

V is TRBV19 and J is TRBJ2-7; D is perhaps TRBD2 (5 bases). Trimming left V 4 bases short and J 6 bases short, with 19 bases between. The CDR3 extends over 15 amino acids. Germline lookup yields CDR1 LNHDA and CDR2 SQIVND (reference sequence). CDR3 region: CASSTFPGSFSEQYF. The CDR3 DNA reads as TGTGCCAGTAGTACCTTCCCGGGAAGTTTCTCCGAGCAGTACTTC.

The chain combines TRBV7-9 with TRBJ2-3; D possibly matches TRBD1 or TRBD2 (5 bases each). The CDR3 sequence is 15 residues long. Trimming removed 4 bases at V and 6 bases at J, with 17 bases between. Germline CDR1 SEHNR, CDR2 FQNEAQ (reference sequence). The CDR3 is CASSSWGSAGDTQYF. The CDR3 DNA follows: TGTGCCAGCAGCTCATGGGGGTCGGCCGGGGATACGCAGTATTTT. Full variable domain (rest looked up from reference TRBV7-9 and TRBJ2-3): DTGVSQNPRHKITKRGQNVTFRCDPISEHNRLYWYRQTLGQGPEFLTYFQNEAQLEKSRLLSDRFSAERPKGSFSTLEIQRTEQGDSAMYLCASSSWGSAGDTQYFGPGTRLTVL.

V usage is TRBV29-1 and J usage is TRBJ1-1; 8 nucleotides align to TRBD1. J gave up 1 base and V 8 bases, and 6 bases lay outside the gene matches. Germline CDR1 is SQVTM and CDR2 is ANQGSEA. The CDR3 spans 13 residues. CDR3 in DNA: TGCAGCTCCTCAGGACAGGGGAACACTGAAGCTTTCTTT. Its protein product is CSSSGQGNTEAFF.

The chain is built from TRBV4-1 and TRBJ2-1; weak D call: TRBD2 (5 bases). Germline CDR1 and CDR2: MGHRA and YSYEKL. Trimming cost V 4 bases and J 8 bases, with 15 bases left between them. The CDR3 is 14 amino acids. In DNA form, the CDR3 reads TGCGCCAGCAGCCTCGGAGCGGAGTCTTATGAGCAGTTCTTC. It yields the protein CASSLGAESYEQFF.

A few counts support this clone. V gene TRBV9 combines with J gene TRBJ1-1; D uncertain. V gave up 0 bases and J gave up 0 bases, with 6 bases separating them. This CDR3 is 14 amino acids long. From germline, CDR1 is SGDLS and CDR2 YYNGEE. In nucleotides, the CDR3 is TGTGCCAGCAGCGTAGCACCGATGAACACTGAAGCTTTCTTT. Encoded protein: CASSVAPMNTEAFF.

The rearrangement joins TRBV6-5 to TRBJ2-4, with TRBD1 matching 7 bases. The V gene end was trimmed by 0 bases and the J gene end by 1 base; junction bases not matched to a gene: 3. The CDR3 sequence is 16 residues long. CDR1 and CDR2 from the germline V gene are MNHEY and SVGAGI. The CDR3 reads CASSYSQGVAKNIQYF. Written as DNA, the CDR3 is TGTGCCAGCAGTTACTCCCAGGGGGTGGCCAAAAACATTCAGTACTTC.

CDR3 coding DNA: TGTGCCAGCAGCCGCTGGCCGGGACAAAATGACAATGAGCAGTTCTTC. It is translated as CASSRWPGQNDNEQFF. The genes are TRBV4-2 and TRBJ2-1, with D possibly TRBD1 on 6 matching bases. V lost 4 bases and J lost 5, with 18 bases in between. CDR1 LGHNA and CDR2 YNFKEQ come from the germline V gene. CDR3 length equals 16 residues.

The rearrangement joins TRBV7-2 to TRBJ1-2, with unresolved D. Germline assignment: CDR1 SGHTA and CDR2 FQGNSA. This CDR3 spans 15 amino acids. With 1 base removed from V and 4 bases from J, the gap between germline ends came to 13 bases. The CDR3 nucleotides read TGTGCCAGCAGCTTAGTCTGGCAGCCAGGCTATGGCTACACCTTC. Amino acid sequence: CASSLVWQPGYGYTF.

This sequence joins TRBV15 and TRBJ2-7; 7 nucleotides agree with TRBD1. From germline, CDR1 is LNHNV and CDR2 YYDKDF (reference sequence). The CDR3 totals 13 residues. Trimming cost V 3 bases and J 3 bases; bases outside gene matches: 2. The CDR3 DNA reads TGTGCCACCAGCAGGGACAGGAACTACGAGCAGTACTTC. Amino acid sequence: CATSRDRNYEQYF.

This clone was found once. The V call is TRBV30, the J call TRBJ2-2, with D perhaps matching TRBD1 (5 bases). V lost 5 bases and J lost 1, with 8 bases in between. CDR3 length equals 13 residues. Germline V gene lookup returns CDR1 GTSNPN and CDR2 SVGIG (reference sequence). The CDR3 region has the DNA TGTGCCTGGGTTACAGGGAACACCGGGGAGCTGTTTTTT. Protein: CAWVTGNTGELFF.

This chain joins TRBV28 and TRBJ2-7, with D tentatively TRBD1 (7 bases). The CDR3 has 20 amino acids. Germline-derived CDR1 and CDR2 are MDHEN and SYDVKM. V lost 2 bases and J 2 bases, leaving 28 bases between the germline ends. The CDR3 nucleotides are TGTGCCAGCAGTTTAGGCCCCCCGGGAGTTGAGGCAGGGGGGACCTACGAGCAGTACTTC. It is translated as CASSLGPPGVEAGGTYEQYF.

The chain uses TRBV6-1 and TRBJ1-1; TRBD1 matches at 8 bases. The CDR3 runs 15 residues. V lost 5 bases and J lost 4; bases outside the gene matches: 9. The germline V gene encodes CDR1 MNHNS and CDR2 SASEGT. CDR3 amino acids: CASSPSTGVGTEAFF. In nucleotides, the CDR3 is TGTGCCAGCAGTCCCTCGACAGGGGTGGGCACTGAAGCTTTCTTT.

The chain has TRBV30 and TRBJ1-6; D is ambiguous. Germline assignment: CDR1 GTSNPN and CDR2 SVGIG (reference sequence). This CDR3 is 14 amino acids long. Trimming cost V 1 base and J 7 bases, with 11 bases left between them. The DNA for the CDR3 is TGTGCCTGGAGTGCCTACGGGCGGAATTCACCCCTCCACTTT. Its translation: CAWSAYGRNSPLHF.

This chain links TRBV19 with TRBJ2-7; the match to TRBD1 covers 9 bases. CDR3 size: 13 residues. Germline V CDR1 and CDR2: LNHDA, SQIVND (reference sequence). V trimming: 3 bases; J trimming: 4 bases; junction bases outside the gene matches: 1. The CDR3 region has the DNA TGTGCCAGTAGTATGGGACAGGGATACGAGCAGTACTTC. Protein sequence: CASSMGQGYEQYF. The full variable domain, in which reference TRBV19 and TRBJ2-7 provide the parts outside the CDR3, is DGGITQSPKYLFRKEGQNVTLSCEQNLNHDAMYWYRQDPGQGLRLIYYSQIVNDFQKGDIAEGYSVSREKKESFPLTVTSAQKNPTAFYLCASSMGQGYEQYFGPGTRLTVT.

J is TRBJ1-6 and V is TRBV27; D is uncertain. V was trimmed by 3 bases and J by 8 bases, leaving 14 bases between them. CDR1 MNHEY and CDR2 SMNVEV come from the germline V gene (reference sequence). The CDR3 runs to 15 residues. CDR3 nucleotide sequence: TGTGCCAGCAGTTTGGGCGGGTTGGCCTATTCACCCCTCCACTTT. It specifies CASSLGGLAYSPLHF.

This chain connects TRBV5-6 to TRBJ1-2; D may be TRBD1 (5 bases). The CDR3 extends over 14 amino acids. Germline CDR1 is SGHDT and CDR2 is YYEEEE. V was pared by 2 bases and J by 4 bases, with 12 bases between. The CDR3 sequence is CASSLVGTLYGYTF. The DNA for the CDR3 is TGTGCCAGCAGCTTAGTCGGGACTCTCTATGGCTACACCTTC.

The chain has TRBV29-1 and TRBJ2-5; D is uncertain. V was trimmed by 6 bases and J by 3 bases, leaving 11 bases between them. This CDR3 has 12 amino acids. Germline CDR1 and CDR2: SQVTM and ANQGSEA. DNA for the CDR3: TGCAGCGTCCCAGCGCCCAAAGAGACCCAGTACTTC. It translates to CSVPAPKETQYF.

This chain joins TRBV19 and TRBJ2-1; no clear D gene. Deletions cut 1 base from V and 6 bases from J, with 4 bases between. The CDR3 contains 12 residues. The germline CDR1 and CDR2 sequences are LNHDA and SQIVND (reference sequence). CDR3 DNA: TGTGCCAGTAGTATAGTCCCCAATGAGCAGTTCTTC. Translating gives CASSIVPNEQFF.

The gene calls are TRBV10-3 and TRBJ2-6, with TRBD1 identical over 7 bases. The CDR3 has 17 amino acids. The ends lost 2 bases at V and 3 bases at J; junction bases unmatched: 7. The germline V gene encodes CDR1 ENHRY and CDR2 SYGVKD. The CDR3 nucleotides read TGTGCCATCAGTGAGAACAGGGGAGTCGGTGGGGCCAACGTCCTGACTTTC. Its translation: CAISENRGVGGANVLTF.

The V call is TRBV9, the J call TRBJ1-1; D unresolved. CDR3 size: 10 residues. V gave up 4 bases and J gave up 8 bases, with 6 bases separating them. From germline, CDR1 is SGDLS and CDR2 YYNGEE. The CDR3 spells CASSPNEAFF. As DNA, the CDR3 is TGTGCCAGCAGCCCCAACGAAGCTTTCTTT.

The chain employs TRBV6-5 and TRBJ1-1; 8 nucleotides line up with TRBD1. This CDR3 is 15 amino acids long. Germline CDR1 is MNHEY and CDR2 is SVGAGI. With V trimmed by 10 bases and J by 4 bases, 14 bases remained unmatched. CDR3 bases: TGTGCCACCCAGACTGGCAGGGGGCGCCGCACTGAAGCTTTCTTT. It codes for CATQTGRGRRTEAFF.

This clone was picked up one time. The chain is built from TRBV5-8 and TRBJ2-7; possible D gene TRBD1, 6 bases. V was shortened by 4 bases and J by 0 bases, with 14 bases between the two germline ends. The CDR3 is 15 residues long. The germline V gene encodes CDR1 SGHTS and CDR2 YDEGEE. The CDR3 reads CASSQGTEPSYEQYF. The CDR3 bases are TGTGCCAGCAGCCAGGGGACGGAGCCCTCCTACGAGCAGTACTTC.